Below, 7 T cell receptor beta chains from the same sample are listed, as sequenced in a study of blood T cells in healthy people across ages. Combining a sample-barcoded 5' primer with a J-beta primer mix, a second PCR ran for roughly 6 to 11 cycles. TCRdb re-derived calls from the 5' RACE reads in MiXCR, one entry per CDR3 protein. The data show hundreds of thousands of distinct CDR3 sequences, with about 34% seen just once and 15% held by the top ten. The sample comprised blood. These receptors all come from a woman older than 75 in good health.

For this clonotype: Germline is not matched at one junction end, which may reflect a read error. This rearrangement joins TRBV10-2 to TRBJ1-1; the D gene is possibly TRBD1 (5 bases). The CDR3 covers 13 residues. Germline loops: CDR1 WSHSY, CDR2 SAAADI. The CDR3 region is CAGRERQNTEAFF. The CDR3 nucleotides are TGCGCCGGCAGGGAAAGACAGAACACTGAAGCTTTCTTT.

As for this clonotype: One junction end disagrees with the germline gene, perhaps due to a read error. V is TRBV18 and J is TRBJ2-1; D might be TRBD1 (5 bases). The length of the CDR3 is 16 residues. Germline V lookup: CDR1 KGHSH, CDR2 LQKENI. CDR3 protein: CTSSPRQPSSYNEQFF. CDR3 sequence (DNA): TGTACCAGCTCGCCAAGACAGCCGTCCTCCTACAATGAGCAGTTCTTC.

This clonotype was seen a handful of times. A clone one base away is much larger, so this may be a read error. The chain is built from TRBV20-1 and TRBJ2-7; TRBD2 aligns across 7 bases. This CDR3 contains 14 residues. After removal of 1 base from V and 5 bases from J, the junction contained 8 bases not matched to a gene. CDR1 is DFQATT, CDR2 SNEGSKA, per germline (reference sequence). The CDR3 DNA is TGCAGTGCTAGAGCCAGGGTGGGGGGGAACGAGCAGTACTTC. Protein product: CSARARVGGNEQYF.

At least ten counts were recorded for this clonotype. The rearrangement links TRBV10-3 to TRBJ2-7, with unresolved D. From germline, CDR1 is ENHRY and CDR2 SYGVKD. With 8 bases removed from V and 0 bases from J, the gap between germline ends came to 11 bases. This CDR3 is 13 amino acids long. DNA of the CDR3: TGTGCCATCGTGCCGGACCACTCCTACGAGCAGTACTTC. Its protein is CAIVPDHSYEQYF.

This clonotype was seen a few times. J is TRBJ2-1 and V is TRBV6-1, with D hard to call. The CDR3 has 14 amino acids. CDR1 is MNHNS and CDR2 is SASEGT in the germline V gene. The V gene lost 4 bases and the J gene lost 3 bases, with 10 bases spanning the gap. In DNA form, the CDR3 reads TGTGCCAGCAGTGGATCCCCAAGCTACAATGAGCAGTTCTTC. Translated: CASSGSPSYNEQFF.

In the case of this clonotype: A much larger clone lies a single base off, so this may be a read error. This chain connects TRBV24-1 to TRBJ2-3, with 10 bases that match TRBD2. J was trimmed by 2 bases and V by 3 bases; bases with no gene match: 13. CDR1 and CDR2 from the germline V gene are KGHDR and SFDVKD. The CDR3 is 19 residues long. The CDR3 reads CATSDRTSGPTTNTDTQYF. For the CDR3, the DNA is TGTGCCACCAGTGATCGGACTAGCGGCCCCACCACTAACACAGATACGCAGTATTTT.

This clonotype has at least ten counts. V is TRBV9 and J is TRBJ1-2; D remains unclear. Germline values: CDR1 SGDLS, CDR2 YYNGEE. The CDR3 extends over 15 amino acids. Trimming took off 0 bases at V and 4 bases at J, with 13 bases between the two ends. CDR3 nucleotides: TGTGCCAGCAGCGTAGTAGACAATCTCGCCTATGGCTACACCTTC. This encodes CASSVVDNLAYGYTF. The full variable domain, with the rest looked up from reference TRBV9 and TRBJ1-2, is DSGVTQTPKHLITATGQRVTLRCSPRSGDLSVYWYQQSLDQGLQFLIQYYNGEERAKGNILERFSAQQFPDLHSELNLSSLELGDSALYFCASSVVDNLAYGYTFGSGTRLTVV.